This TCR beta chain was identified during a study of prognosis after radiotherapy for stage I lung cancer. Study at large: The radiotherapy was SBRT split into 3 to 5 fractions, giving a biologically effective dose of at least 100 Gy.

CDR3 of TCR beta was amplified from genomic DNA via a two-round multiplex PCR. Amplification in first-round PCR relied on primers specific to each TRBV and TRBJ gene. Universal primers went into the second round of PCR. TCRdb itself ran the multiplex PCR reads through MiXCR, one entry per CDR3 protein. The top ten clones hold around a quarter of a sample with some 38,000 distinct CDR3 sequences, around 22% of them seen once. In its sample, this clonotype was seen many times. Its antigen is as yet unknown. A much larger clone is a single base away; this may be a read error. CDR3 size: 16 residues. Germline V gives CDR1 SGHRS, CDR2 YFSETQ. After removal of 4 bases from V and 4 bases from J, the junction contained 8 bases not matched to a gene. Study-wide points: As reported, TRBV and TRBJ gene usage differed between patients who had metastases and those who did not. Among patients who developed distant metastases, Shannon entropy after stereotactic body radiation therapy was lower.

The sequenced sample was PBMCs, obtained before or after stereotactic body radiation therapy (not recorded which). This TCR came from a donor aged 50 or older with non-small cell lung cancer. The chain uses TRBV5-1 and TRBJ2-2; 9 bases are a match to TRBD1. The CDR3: CASSLTGTGSTGELFF. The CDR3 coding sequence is TGCGCCAGCAGCCTAACCGGGACAGGGAGCACCGGGGAGCTGTTTTTT.